Here is one TCR beta chain with its context. This CDR3 comprises 13 residues. V was trimmed by 4 bases and J by 6 bases, leaving 9 bases between them. Germline CDR1 MNHEY, CDR2 SVGAGI. Repertoires were generated with immunoSEQ multiplex PCR, while TCRdb's copy carries only in-frame clones and drops some. The sample shows roughly 190,000 clones, less than 90% of them seen only once. These data originate in a study of blood T cell repertoires in COVID-19. Study overall: PBMCs, B-cell-depleted T cells, or T cells were the source of the cDNA or gDNA that made up the material.

Specimen: peripheral blood. The receptor was isolated from a woman between 40 and 50 years old with acute or convalescent COVID-19. The gene calls are TRBV6-5 and TRBJ2-2; D gene uncertain. The CDR3 region has the DNA TGTGCCAGCAGTTCCCCACTATCCGGGGAGCTGTTTTTT. It codes for CASSSPLSGELFF.